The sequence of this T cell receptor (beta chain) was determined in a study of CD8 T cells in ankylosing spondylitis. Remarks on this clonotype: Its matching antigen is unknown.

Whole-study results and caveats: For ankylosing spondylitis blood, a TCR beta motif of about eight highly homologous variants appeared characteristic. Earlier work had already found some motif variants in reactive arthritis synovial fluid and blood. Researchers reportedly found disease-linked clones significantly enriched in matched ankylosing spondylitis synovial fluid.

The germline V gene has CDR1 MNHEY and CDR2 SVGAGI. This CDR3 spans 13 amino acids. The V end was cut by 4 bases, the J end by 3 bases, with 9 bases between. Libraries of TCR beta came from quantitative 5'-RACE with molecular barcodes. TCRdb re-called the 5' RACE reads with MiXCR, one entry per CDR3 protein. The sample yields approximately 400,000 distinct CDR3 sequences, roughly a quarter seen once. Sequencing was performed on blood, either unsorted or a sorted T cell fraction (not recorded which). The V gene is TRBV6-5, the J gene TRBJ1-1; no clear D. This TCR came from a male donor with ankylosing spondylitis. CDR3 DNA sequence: TGTGCCAGCAGTTCCCGTGGGCACACTGAAGCTTTCTTT. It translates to CASSSRGHTEAFF.